One and the same sample provided the 28 T cell receptor beta chains below, sequenced in a study of cytomegalovirus exposure and HLA in healthy donors. The PCR contained 60 Vbeta and 13 Jbeta primers. Assay: immunoSEQ multiplex PCR; the TCRdb copy retains only in-frame clones and omits some. The sample has 90,000 to 110,000 clones, roughly three quarters seen once. Sample: PBMCs. The receptors derive from a man in his forties or fifties in good health and CMV-seronegative.

This clone turned up a few times. This chain joins TRBV7-8 and TRBJ1-1; D might be TRBD1 (6 bases). Germline V gene data show CDR1 as SGHVS and CDR2 as FQNEAQ. The CDR3 runs to 14 residues. The germline V and J ends were trimmed by 2 bases and 10 bases, with 17 bases remaining between them. The CDR3 reads CASSLYQGKGVAFF. The CDR3 DNA follows: TGTGCCAGCAGCTTATATCAGGGGAAGGGTGTAGCTTTCTTT.

The chain uses TRBV18 and TRBJ1-3; TRBD1 is a possible D gene (6 bases). Germline values: CDR1 KGHSH, CDR2 LQKENI. The ends were cut back, 3 bases at V and 12 bases at J, with 21 bases in the middle. This CDR3 is 15 amino acids long. The CDR3 sequence: CASSPGTVTGNDIYF. The CDR3 DNA reads TGTGCCAGCTCACCCGGGACCGTCACAGGGAACGACATATATTTT. The full variable domain, its missing parts supplied by reference TRBV18 and TRBJ1-3, is NAGVMQNPRHLVRRRGQEARLRCSPMKGHSHVYWYRQLPEEGLKFMVYLQKENIIDESGMPKERFSAEFPKEGPSILRIQQVVRGDSAAYFCASSPGTVTGNDIYFGEGSWLTVV.

The rearrangement links TRBV4-1 to TRBJ2-7; possibly TRBD1 for D (6 bases). Germline CDR1 MGHRA, CDR2 YSYEKL. The CDR3 runs to 15 residues. Trimming stripped 0 bases from V and 4 bases from J, with 13 bases between. CDR3 nucleotide sequence: TGCGCCAGCAGCCAAGATCCCCAGGGGATATACGAGCAGTACTTC. Protein sequence: CASSQDPQGIYEQYF.

V gene TRBV19 combines with J gene TRBJ1-3, with D maybe TRBD1 (6 bases). Germline CDR1 LNHDA, CDR2 SQIVND (reference sequence). This CDR3 is built from 14 residues. The V end was cut by 4 bases, the J end by 1 base, with 8 bases between. As DNA, the CDR3 is TGTGCCAGTAGTACGGACAGATCTGGAAACACCATATATTTT. Amino acids: CASSTDRSGNTIYF.

The chain has TRBV2 and TRBJ1-2; 9 nucleotides align to TRBD1. Germline assignment: CDR1 SNHLY and CDR2 FYNNEI. The length of the CDR3 is 16 residues. V was pared by 0 bases and J by 8 bases, with 10 bases of the junction left unmatched. The CDR3 DNA sequence: TGTGCCAGCAGTGAAGCCCCCCCGGGACAGGGTGGAGGCTACACCTTC. Translation gives CASSEAPPGQGGGYTF.

CDR3 coding DNA: TGTGCCAGCAGTCCCGGGACAGGGCGGCAGCCCCAGCATTTT. Amino acid sequence: CASSPGTGRQPQHF. V gene TRBV28 combines with J gene TRBJ1-5; 9 bases are shared with TRBD1. This CDR3 spans 14 amino acids. Trimming removed 5 bases from V and 7 bases from J; junction bases left unmatched: 6. Germline V gene data show CDR1 as MDHEN and CDR2 as SYDVKM.

The sample holds a few counts of this clone. The chain recombines TRBV7-8 with TRBJ1-5; possibly TRBD1 for D (5 bases). V was pared by 5 bases and J by 5 bases, with 16 bases between. Germline CDR1 is SGHVS and CDR2 is FQNEAQ. This CDR3 is built from 15 residues. CDR3 DNA: TGTGCCAGCAGCCCTAGGGAGGGACTCGATCAGCCCCAGCATTTT. As protein: CASSPREGLDQPQHF.

As to this clone: A junction end diverges from the germline sequence, so it may reflect a read error. The V call is TRBV7-9, the J call TRBJ1-1; D uncertain. The germline gives CDR1 SEHNR, CDR2 FQNEAQ (reference sequence). This CDR3 comprises 16 residues. The CDR3 is CSSSYIITALNTEAFF. The CDR3 region has the DNA TGTTCCAGCAGCTACATTATAACAGCTCTGAACACTGAAGCTTTCTTT.

The CDR3: CASSLGSGWDLLGQYF. CDR3 bases: TGTGCCAGCAGCTTAGGTTCGGGATGGGATCTGTTGGGGCAGTACTTC. This chain joins TRBV7-6 and TRBJ2-7; maybe TRBD2 (5 bases). Between the trimmed V and J ends, which lost 1 base and 9 bases, there was a span of 22 bases. The CDR3 has 16 residues. Germline CDR1 is SGHVS and CDR2 is FNYEAQ.

The J gene is TRBJ1-5, the V gene TRBV28; 7 bases align to TRBD1. Germline CDR1 MDHEN, CDR2 SYDVKM. CDR3 length equals 16 residues. Trimming at V came to 5 bases and at J to 2 bases, leaving 9 bases not matched to a gene. The CDR3 loop reads CASSPRQGSGNQPQHF. DNA for the CDR3: TGTGCCAGCAGTCCAAGACAGGGCTCAGGCAATCAGCCCCAGCATTTT.

This sequence joins TRBV15 and TRBJ2-1; 8 nucleotides align to TRBD2. V lost 3 bases to trimming and J lost 7 bases; unmatched junction nucleotides: 8. This CDR3 comprises 15 residues. Germline V gives CDR1 LNHNV, CDR2 YYDKDF (reference sequence). This chain's CDR3 is CATSRGREVWNEQFF. CDR3 sequence (DNA): TGTGCCACCAGCAGGGGGCGGGAGGTTTGGAATGAGCAGTTCTTC.

The rearrangement links TRBV5-1 to TRBJ2-7; 9 positions agree with TRBD1. Germline lookup yields CDR1 SGHRS and CDR2 YFSETQ. CDR3 size: 16 residues. V was clipped by 0 bases and J by 2 bases; unmatched bases: 6. This CDR3 reads CASSLVTGQGPYEQYF. DNA for the CDR3: TGCGCCAGCAGCTTGGTAACGGGACAGGGACCCTACGAGCAGTACTTC.

V usage is TRBV6-1 and J usage is TRBJ2-7; the D gene is possibly TRBD1 (5 bases). Germline V CDR1 and CDR2: MNHNS, SASEGT. This CDR3 has 13 amino acids. V dropped 4 bases and J dropped 4 bases, with 11 bases sitting between them. This CDR3 is CASSGGAPYEQYF. The CDR3 region has the DNA TGTGCCAGCAGTGGTGGGGCCCCTTACGAGCAGTACTTC.

This chain joins TRBV12-5 and TRBJ1-5; no clear D gene. Trimming stripped 3 bases from V and 6 bases from J, with 15 bases between. CDR1 LGHNT and CDR2 FRNRAP come from the germline V gene. There are 15 residues in the CDR3. The CDR3 sequence: CASGLTAGGGQPQHF. The CDR3 coding sequence is TGTGCTAGTGGTTTAACGGCAGGCGGAGGTCAGCCCCAGCATTTT.

The chain carries TRBV6-5 and TRBJ2-1, with TRBD1 identical over 11 bases. The trim removed 6 bases at V and 13 bases at J, leaving 8 bases unmatched. Germline V lookup: CDR1 MNHEY, CDR2 SVGAGI. This CDR3 is built from 13 residues. CDR3 DNA: TGTGCCAGCAGAAAAGGGACAGGGGGTGCCCAGTTCTTC. Its translation is CASRKGTGGAQFF.

The chain has TRBV28 and TRBJ1-2, with D possibly matching TRBD1 (5 bases). Germline-derived CDR1 and CDR2 are MDHEN and SYDVKM. This CDR3 spans 14 amino acids. Trimming stripped 6 bases from V and 8 bases from J, with 19 bases between. CDR3 in amino acids: CASSNGGERWGYTF. CDR3 DNA: TGTGCCAGCAGCAATGGGGGGGAGCGATGGGGCTACACCTTC.

The chain couples TRBV7-8 to TRBJ2-5; TRBD1 agrees at 7 bases. The V gene end was trimmed by 2 bases and the J gene end by 5 bases; junction bases not matched to a gene: 5. CDR3 length: 14 amino acids. Germline V gene sequence: CDR1 SGHVS, CDR2 FQNEAQ. The CDR3 DNA reads TGTGCCAGCAGCTTAAGACAGGGTCCCGAGACCCAGTACTTC. This translates into CASSLRQGPETQYF.

This clone was found a few times. The gene calls are TRBV5-1 and TRBJ2-7; TRBD2 matches 7 bases. After removal of 4 bases from V and 6 bases from J, the junction contained 10 bases not matched to a gene. The CDR3 runs 14 residues. In germline, CDR1 is SGHRS, CDR2 YFSETQ. CDR3 bases: TGCGCCAGCAGCATAAGGACTAGAGGAGGCGAGCAGTACTTC. Its translation: CASSIRTRGGEQYF.

The chain has TRBV2 and TRBJ2-2; 12 nucleotides match TRBD2. Per the germline V gene, CDR1 is SNHLY and CDR2 is FYNNEI. V lost 3 bases, J lost 4 bases, and 3 bases stayed unmatched. The CDR3 loop spans 16 amino acids. CDR3 region: CASSEKGLAGTGELFF. The CDR3 DNA reads as TGTGCCAGCAGTGAGAAGGGACTAGCGGGCACCGGGGAGCTGTTTTTT.

The chain links TRBV27 to TRBJ2-7; D might be TRBD1 (6 bases). Trimming took off 5 bases at V and 5 bases at J, with 10 bases between the two ends. This CDR3 is built from 12 residues. Germline-derived CDR1 and CDR2 are MNHEY and SMNVEV (reference sequence). DNA of the CDR3: TGTGCCAGCAGTGAACAGGGAAACGAGCAGTACTTC. Amino acid sequence: CASSEQGNEQYF.

This chain joins TRBV19 and TRBJ1-2; tentatively, D is TRBD1 (6 bases). The CDR3 consists of 12 residues. Germline V gene sequence: CDR1 LNHDA, CDR2 SQIVND (reference sequence). V gave up 9 bases and J gave up 6 bases, with 14 bases separating them. This CDR3 reads CASRTGLDGYTF. CDR3 in DNA: TGTGCCAGCCGAACAGGGTTGGATGGCTACACCTTC.

CDR3 protein: CASSPRDRLLYGYTF. CDR3 coding DNA: TGTGCCAGCAGTCCAAGGGACAGGCTCCTTTATGGCTACACCTTC. The chain employs TRBV27 and TRBJ1-2; 8 nucleotides line up with TRBD1. From germline, CDR1 is MNHEY and CDR2 SMNVEV (reference sequence). The CDR3 covers 15 residues. Trimming at V came to 5 bases and at J to 5 bases, leaving 10 bases not matched to a gene.

The chain combines TRBV30 with TRBJ2-7, with 7 bases that match TRBD2. The CDR3 consists of 13 residues. The germline V gene encodes CDR1 GTSNPN and CDR2 SVGIG (reference sequence). After removal of 5 bases from V and 1 base from J, the junction contained 5 bases not matched to a gene. The CDR3, as DNA: TGTGCCTGGGGCCCCGGGGGGTCCTACGAGCAGTACTTC. The encoded protein is CAWGPGGSYEQYF.

This clone was detected only a few times. CDR3 in amino acids: CASSEGTSGSEQFF. In DNA form, the CDR3 reads TGTGCCAGCAGTGAAGGGACTAGCGGAAGTGAGCAGTTCTTC. V gene TRBV6-1 combines with J gene TRBJ2-1; 10 nucleotides align to TRBD2. The ends lost 1 base at V and 9 bases at J; junction bases unmatched: 3. Germline V gene data show CDR1 as MNHNS and CDR2 as SASEGT. The CDR3 consists of 14 residues.

The J gene is TRBJ2-7, the V gene TRBV28; D unclear. Germline V gene lookup returns CDR1 MDHEN and CDR2 SYDVKM. Trimming shortened V by 2 bases and J by 7 bases, and 6 bases separated the two germline ends. This CDR3 has 11 residues. CDR3 loop: CASSLPPEQYF. In DNA, the CDR3 is TGTGCCAGCAGTTTACCTCCGGAGCAGTACTTC.

This chain connects TRBV27 to TRBJ1-6, with unresolved D. The germline V gene encodes CDR1 MNHEY and CDR2 SMNVEV (reference sequence). V was shortened by 8 bases and J by 6 bases, with 8 bases between the two germline ends. This CDR3 has 12 residues. The CDR3 loop is CASPAGNSPLHF. The CDR3 coding sequence is TGTGCCAGCCCGGCGGGTAATTCACCCCTCCACTTT.

V is TRBV30 and J is TRBJ1-1; D is perhaps TRBD1 (5 bases). The length of the CDR3 is 14 residues. Trimming removed 3 bases at V and 1 base at J, with 12 bases between. Germline V lookup: CDR1 GTSNPN, CDR2 SVGIG (reference sequence). The CDR3 DNA follows: TGTGCCTGGAGGGCAGGGTTCAGGAACACTGAAGCTTTCTTT. It codes for CAWRAGFRNTEAFF.

The chain joins TRBV29-1 to TRBJ2-1; 7 positions agree with TRBD1. CDR1 is SQVTM and CDR2 is ANQGSEA in the germline V gene. J was trimmed by 1 base and V by 3 bases; bases with no gene match: 3. This CDR3 is 14 amino acids long. In nucleotides, the CDR3 is TGCAGCGTTGACGGGGACAGATCCTACAATGAGCAGTTCTTC. Amino acids: CSVDGDRSYNEQFF.